Shown below are 24 T cell receptor beta chains from a single sample sequenced in a study of blood T cell repertoires in COVID-19. Data came from immunoSEQ multiplex PCR; TCRdb stores just in-frame clones and leaves some out. The sample contains 150,000 to 200,000 clones, under 80% of which appear only once. Sequenced material: PBMCs or T cells enriched from blood (not recorded which). These receptor sequences come from a woman in her 50s with acute COVID-19.

Concerning this clone itself: Other DNA sequences in this specimen translate into the identical CDR3. The J gene is TRBJ2-5, the V gene TRBV28, with 10 bases identical to TRBD2. The CDR3 spans 14 residues. Trimming cost V 5 bases and J 2 bases; bases outside gene matches: 2. Germline CDR1 reads MDHEN; CDR2 reads SYDVKM. DNA of the CDR3: TGTGCCAGCAGTAGAGCGGGGGGGCAAGAGACCCAGTACTTC. Its translation: CASSRAGGQETQYF.

This clone came up a few times. The chain is built from TRBV6-5 and TRBJ1-2; 8 nucleotides match TRBD1. Trimming at V came to 6 bases and at J to 5 bases, leaving 8 bases not matched to a gene. The CDR3 consists of 14 residues. Germline V gives CDR1 MNHEY, CDR2 SVGAGI. The CDR3, as DNA: TGTGCCAGCAGGGGGGCAGGGGGCGTATATGGCTACACCTTC. The encoded protein is CASRGAGGVYGYTF.

This clone was picked up a small number of times. V is TRBV11-3 and J is TRBJ1-1, with D possibly TRBD1 on 5 matching bases. The length of the CDR3 is 12 residues. Germline lookup yields CDR1 SGHNT and CDR2 YENEEA. Between the trimmed V and J ends, which lost 5 bases and 6 bases, there was a span of 10 bases. The CDR3 sequence: CASSLGRAEAFF. As DNA, the CDR3 is TGTGCCAGCAGCCTTGGCAGGGCTGAAGCTTTCTTT.

The V and J genes are TRBV19 and TRBJ2-1, with TRBD2 matching 8 bases. Germline V gene sequence: CDR1 LNHDA, CDR2 SQIVND (reference sequence). The CDR3 sequence is 17 residues long. Trimming cost V 7 bases and J 2 bases; bases outside gene matches: 13. The CDR3 protein is CASTLGGGGRPYNEQFF. In DNA form, the CDR3 reads TGTGCCAGTACCCTGGGAGGCGGGGGGAGACCCTACAATGAGCAGTTCTTC.

The chain joins TRBV28 to TRBJ2-7, with TRBD2 matching 10 bases. The CDR3 consists of 14 residues. Germline CDR1 is MDHEN and CDR2 is SYDVKM. V lost 5 bases and J lost 2; bases outside the gene matches: 3. The CDR3 DNA sequence: TGTGCCAGCAGTACGCTAGCGGGGGCCTACGAGCAGTACGTC. This codes for CASSTLAGAYEQYV.

The chain uses TRBV6-1 and TRBJ2-5; TRBD1 aligns across 11 bases. The CDR3 loop spans 16 amino acids. The trim removed 1 base at V and 5 bases at J, leaving 6 bases unmatched. Germline assignment: CDR1 MNHNS and CDR2 SASEGT. CDR3 residues: CASSEVAGQGGETQYF. DNA for the CDR3: TGTGCCAGCAGTGAAGTCGCGGGACAGGGGGGGGAGACCCAGTACTTC.

The chain recombines TRBV6-5 with TRBJ2-7; D uncertain. The CDR3 consists of 13 residues. Germline assignment: CDR1 MNHEY and CDR2 SVGAGI. Trimming took 2 bases from V and 0 from J, leaving 5 bases between them. The CDR3 region is CASSYPGSYEQYV. Written as DNA, the CDR3 is TGTGCCAGCAGTTACCCGGGCTCCTACGAGCAGTACGTC.

The V call is TRBV24-1, the J call TRBJ1-5; the D gene is possibly TRBD1 (6 bases). V lost 3 bases, J lost 5 bases, and 16 bases lay in between. The CDR3 extends over 16 amino acids. Germline V CDR1 and CDR2: KGHDR, SFDVKD. CDR3 loop: CATSDGIRGGYQPQHF. The CDR3 DNA is TGTGCCACCAGTGATGGGATCAGGGGCGGGTATCAGCCCCAGCATTTT.

This clone was counted a few times. The chain couples TRBV24-1 to TRBJ2-3, with D possibly being TRBD1 (7 bases). The CDR3 consists of 16 residues. V lost 1 base and J 5 bases, leaving 15 bases between the germline ends. Looked up from germline, CDR1 is KGHDR and CDR2 is SFDVKD. The CDR3 spells CATSDLGGGDVDTQYF. The CDR3 DNA reads TGTGCCACCAGTGATTTAGGAGGGGGCGATGTAGATACGCAGTATTTT.

This chain joins TRBV19 and TRBJ1-5; 12 nucleotides agree with TRBD1. The V gene's germline CDR1 is LNHDA and CDR2 SQIVND (reference sequence). The trim removed 5 bases at V and 3 bases at J, leaving 2 bases unmatched. The CDR3 has 15 amino acids. DNA for the CDR3: TGTGCCAGTAGTCCGGGACAGGGGGCCAATCAGCCCCAGCATTTT. Protein sequence: CASSPGQGANQPQHF.

The rearrangement joins TRBV12-3 or TRBV12-4 to TRBJ1-5; a possible D gene is TRBD1 (5 bases). Trimming cost V 5 bases and J 7 bases, with 9 bases left between them. This CDR3 has 12 amino acids. In DNA, the CDR3 is TGTGCCAGCAGTCCCGCAGGGCAGCCCCAGCATTTT. It yields the protein CASSPAGQPQHF.

Notes on this clone: This CDR3 is also generated by other DNA sequences in the sample. This chain connects TRBV18 to TRBJ1-5; D is undetermined. The CDR3 totals 13 residues. The V gene lost 2 bases and the J gene lost 3 bases, with 5 bases spanning the gap. Germline V gene data show CDR1 as KGHSH and CDR2 as LQKENI. Here the CDR3 reads CASSPTDNQPQHF. Here the CDR3 DNA reads TGTGCCAGCTCACCAACAGACAATCAGCCCCAGCATTTT.

The V and J genes are TRBV6-2 or TRBV6-3 and TRBJ2-5; 9 bases align to TRBD2. V gave up 2 bases and J gave up 5 bases; unmatched junction bases: 9. Germline assignment: CDR1 MNHEY and CDR2 SVGEGT. The CDR3 sequence is 16 residues long. The CDR3 nucleotides read TGTGCCAGCAGTTACCCATCGGGACTAGCCCTGGAGACCCAGTACTTC. Translating it yields CASSYPSGLALETQYF.

The chain carries TRBV7-9 and TRBJ2-3; 10 positions match TRBD1. The CDR3 has 15 amino acids. The junction had 3 bases not matched to a gene; V was cut back by 1 base and J by 5 bases. Germline CDR1 is SEHNR and CDR2 is FQNEAQ (reference sequence). This chain's CDR3 is CASSLGGQGLDTQYF. CDR3 DNA: TGTGCCAGCAGCTTAGGGGGACAGGGGTTAGATACGCAGTATTTT.

The J gene is TRBJ1-4, the V gene TRBV5-6, with 11 positions matching TRBD1. V lost 0 bases and J lost 3; bases outside the gene matches: 4. The CDR3 is made up of 17 amino acids. CDR1 is SGHDT, CDR2 YYEEEE, per germline. The CDR3 region has the DNA TGTGCCAGCAGCTTGGCCGGGACAGGGGGTGCTAATGAAAAACTGTTTTTT. This codes for CASSLAGTGGANEKLFF. Full variable domain (missing parts from reference TRBV5-6 and TRBJ1-4): DAGVTQSPTHLIKTRGQQVTLRCSPKSGHDTVSWYQQALGQGPQFIFQYYEEEERQRGNFPDRFSGHQFPNYSSELNVNALLLGDSALYLCASSLAGTGGANEKLFFGSGTQLSVL.

There are a few counts of this clone. The chain employs TRBV18 and TRBJ1-2, with 12 bases that match TRBD1. CDR3 length equals 16 residues. The J segment lost 4 bases and the V segment lost 6 bases, leaving 9 bases of the junction unmatched. The germline V gene encodes CDR1 KGHSH and CDR2 LQKENI. CDR3 sequence (DNA): TGTGCCAGCTCCCGAACAGGGACAGGGGGCACCTATGGCTACACCTTC. Translation gives CASSRTGTGGTYGYTF.

V gene TRBV11-1 combines with J gene TRBJ1-2; D unresolved. The CDR3 spans 13 residues. The germline V gene has CDR1 SGHAT and CDR2 FQDESV (reference sequence). Trimming left V 2 bases short and J 7 bases short, with 11 bases between. The CDR3 region is CASSLWSGGGYTF. In DNA form, the CDR3 reads TGTGCCAGCAGCTTATGGTCCGGCGGTGGCTACACCTTC.

V gene TRBV21-1 combines with J gene TRBJ1-6; the D segment call TRBD1 is taken from the table without a DNA check. TRBV21-1 is labeled a pseudogene. This CDR3 has 16 residues. The CDR3 region is CAIHDTPGQGKSPLHF. The CDR3 DNA reads TGTGCCATTCACGACACGCCGGGACAGGGGAAATCACCCCTCCACTTT.

Written as DNA, the CDR3 is TGTGCCAGCTCACCGGGCAGGGTAGGCGGCTACACCTTC. This sequence encodes CASSPGRVGGYTF. The chain is built from TRBV18 and TRBJ1-2; weak D call: TRBD1 (5 bases). The CDR3 has 13 amino acids. The V gene lost 3 bases and the J gene lost 8 bases, with 13 bases spanning the gap. Germline V CDR1 and CDR2: KGHSH, LQKENI. The whole variable domain, remainder taken from reference TRBV18 and TRBJ1-2, is NAGVMQNPRHLVRRRGQEARLRCSPMKGHSHVYWYRQLPEEGLKFMVYLQKENIIDESGMPKERFSAEFPKEGPSILRIQQVVRGDSAAYFCASSPGRVGGYTFGSGTRLTVV.

J is TRBJ1-5 and V is TRBV7-6; D is unclear. Germline V CDR1 and CDR2: SGHVS, FNYEAQ. There are 12 residues in the CDR3. With 5 bases removed from V and 7 bases from J, the gap between germline ends came to 9 bases. CDR3 sequence: CASSLFGQPQHF. CDR3 in DNA: TGTGCCAGCAGCCTTTTCGGGCAGCCCCAGCATTTT.

V gene TRBV12-3 or TRBV12-4 combines with J gene TRBJ1-3; D is ambiguous. V gave up 8 bases and J gave up 0 bases, with 8 bases separating them. The CDR3 has 13 residues. The CDR3 reads CASQLSSGNTIYF. The DNA for the CDR3 is TGTGCCAGCCAACTTTCCTCTGGAAACACCATATATTTT.

The rearrangement joins TRBV6-5 to TRBJ1-2; TRBD1 agrees at 10 bases. This CDR3 is built from 14 residues. V dropped 6 bases and J dropped 4; count of bases not matched to a gene: 5. Germline V lookup: CDR1 MNHEY, CDR2 SVGAGI. The CDR3 spells CASSQRTGGYGYTF. In DNA, the CDR3 is TGTGCCAGCAGCCAGAGGACAGGGGGCTATGGCTACACCTTC.

V usage is TRBV28 and J usage is TRBJ2-7; 7 bases are shared with TRBD2. Trimming took 7 bases from V and 0 from J; bases not matched to a gene: 6. Germline CDR1 is MDHEN and CDR2 is SYDVKM. The CDR3 sequence is 14 residues long. CDR3 sequence: CASNPAGISYEQYV. CDR3 DNA sequence: TGTGCCAGCAACCCAGCGGGGATCTCCTACGAGCAGTACGTC.

This chain joins TRBV5-1 and TRBJ1-5; tentatively, D is TRBD1 (6 bases). Per germline, CDR1 SGHRS and CDR2 YFSETQ. Trimming took 7 bases from V and 6 from J, leaving 14 bases between them. The length of the CDR3 is 13 residues. The CDR3 region has the DNA TGCGCCAGCCGTAGACAGGAAGGTCAGCCCCAGCATTTT. Its translation is CASRRQEGQPQHF.